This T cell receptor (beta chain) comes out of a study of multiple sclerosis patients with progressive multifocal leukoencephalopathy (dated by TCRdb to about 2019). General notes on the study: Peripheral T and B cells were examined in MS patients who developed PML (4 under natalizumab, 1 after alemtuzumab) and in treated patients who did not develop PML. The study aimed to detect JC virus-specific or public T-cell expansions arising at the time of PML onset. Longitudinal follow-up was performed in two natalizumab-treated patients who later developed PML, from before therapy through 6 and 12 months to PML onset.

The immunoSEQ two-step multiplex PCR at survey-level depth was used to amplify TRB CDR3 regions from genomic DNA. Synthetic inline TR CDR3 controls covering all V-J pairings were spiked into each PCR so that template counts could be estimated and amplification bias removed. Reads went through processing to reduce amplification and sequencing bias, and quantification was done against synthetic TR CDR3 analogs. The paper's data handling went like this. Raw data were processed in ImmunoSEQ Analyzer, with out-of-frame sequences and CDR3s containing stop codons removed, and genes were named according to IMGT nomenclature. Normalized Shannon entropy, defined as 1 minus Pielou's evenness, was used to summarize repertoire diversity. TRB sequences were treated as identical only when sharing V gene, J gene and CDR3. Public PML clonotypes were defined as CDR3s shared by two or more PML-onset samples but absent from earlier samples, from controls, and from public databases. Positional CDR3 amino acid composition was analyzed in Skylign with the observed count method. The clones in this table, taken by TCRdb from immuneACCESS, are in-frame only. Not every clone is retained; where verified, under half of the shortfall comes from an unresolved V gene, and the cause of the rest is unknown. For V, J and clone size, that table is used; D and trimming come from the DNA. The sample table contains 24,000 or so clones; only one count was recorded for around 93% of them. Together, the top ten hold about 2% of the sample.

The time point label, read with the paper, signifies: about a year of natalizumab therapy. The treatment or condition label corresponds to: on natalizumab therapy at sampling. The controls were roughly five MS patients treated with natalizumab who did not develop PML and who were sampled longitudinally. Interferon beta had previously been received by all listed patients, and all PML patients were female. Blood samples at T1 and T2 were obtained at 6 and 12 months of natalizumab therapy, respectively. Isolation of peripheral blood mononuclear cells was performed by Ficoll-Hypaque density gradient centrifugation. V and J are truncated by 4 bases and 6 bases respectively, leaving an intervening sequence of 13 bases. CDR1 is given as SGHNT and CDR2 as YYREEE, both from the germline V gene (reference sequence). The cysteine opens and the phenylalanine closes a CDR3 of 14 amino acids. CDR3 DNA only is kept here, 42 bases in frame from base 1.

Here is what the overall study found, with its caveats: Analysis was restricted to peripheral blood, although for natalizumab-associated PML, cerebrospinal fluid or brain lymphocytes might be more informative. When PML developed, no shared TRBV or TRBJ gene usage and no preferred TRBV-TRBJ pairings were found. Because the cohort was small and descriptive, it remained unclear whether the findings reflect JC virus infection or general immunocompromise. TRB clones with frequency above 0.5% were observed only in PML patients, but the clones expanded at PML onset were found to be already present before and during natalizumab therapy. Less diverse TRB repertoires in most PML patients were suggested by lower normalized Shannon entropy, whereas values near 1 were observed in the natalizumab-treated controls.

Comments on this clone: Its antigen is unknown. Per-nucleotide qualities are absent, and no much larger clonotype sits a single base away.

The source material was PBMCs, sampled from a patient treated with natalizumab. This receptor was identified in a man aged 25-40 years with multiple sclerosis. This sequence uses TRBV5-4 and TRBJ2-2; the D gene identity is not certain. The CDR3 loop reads CASSAGTRPGELFF. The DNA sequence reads TGTGCCAGCAGCGCCGGAACCCGACCCGGGGAGCTGTTTTTT.